Given below is one T cell receptor beta chain in context. Original analysis: It was from reference gene primer amplification that nucleated cell counts were estimated. TCRdb keeps only in-frame clones here, not all; method: immunoSEQ multiplex PCR. That table furnishes V, J and clone size, whereas the DNA furnished D and trimming. The table lists approximately 120,000 clones, 85% to 90% of them singletons. This entry is derived from a study of blood T cell repertoires in COVID-19. Whole-study context: COVID-19 samples collected from the United States, Italy and Spain covered acute and convalescent phases. Sample material is recorded as cDNA or gDNA derived from T cells, B-cell-depleted T cells, or PBMCs.

Germline V CDR1 and CDR2: SGHRS, YFSETQ. V lost 8 bases and J 5 bases, leaving 19 bases between the germline ends. This CDR3 comprises 14 residues. The chain employs TRBV5-1 and TRBJ2-5, with D perhaps TRBD1 (6 bases). The TCR sequence derives from a human donor in a cohort sampled during active COVID-19. Sample: peripheral blood. In DNA form, the CDR3 reads TGCGCCAGTGCAGACCACAGGGATTCGGAGACCCAGTACTTC. Amino acids: CASADHRDSETQYF.